This T cell receptor (beta chain) was retrieved from a study of cytomegalovirus exposure and HLA in healthy donors. Use of 60 Vbeta and 13 Jbeta primers characterized the PCR. Assay: immunoSEQ multiplex PCR; the TCRdb copy retains only in-frame clones and omits some. The sample records 150,000 to 200,000 clones, about 75% being singletons. Trimming cost V 1 base and J 8 bases; bases outside gene matches: 13. The CDR3 has 17 residues. Germline V gene data show CDR1 as SGHVS and CDR2 as FQNEAQ. The sequence came from a man younger than 35 in good health and CMV-seropositive. This chain connects TRBV7-8 to TRBJ2-1, with TRBD1 matching over 8 bases. The sample taken for sequencing was PBMCs. The CDR3 reads CASSLDTGTGNLDEQFF. As DNA, the CDR3 is TGTGCCAGCAGCTTAGATACCGGGACAGGTAATTTAGATGAGCAGTTCTTC.